Sequencing of this TCR beta chain was carried out in a study of response to subunit inactivated influenza vaccine. The germline V gene has CDR1 DFQATT and CDR2 SNEGSKA (reference sequence). This CDR3 has 16 amino acids. J lost 4 bases, V lost 2 bases, and 9 bases had no gene match. TCRdb fed the RT-PCR reads into MiXCR, producing one record per CDR3 protein. The sample has roughly 170,000 distinct CDR3 sequences, around 9% seen once; the top ten hold around 9.9%. This clonotype was detected only a few times. The source of this sequence is a man between 50 and 59 years old who received an inactivated influenza vaccine. This material consisted of non-naive T cells sorted from PBMCs, taken on the day of vaccination. V usage is TRBV20-1 and J usage is TRBJ2-1; 9 positions match TRBD1. The CDR3 sequence is CSARNPGTGSYNEQFF. For the CDR3, the DNA is TGCAGTGCTAGAAACCCCGGGACAGGGTCGTACAATGAGCAGTTCTTC.